This T cell receptor beta chain was observed in a study of response to subunit inactivated influenza vaccine. The study, taken as a whole, reports: It was suggested by the authors that few new T cells are recruited by each seasonal influenza vaccination.

On this clonotype itself: Its target is unknown.

MiXCR was run by TCRdb on the RT-PCR reads, yielding one entry per CDR3 protein. The profile shows approximately 520,000 distinct CDR3 sequences, less than 30% of them singletons. Trimming pared 6 bases from V and 7 bases from J, leaving 9 bases between. This CDR3 comprises 12 residues. The input for sequencing was CD4+ T cells sorted from PBMCs, taken 4 to 6 days after vaccination. This TCR was sampled from a man aged 50 to 60 who received an inactivated influenza vaccine. The chain recombines TRBV12-3 or TRBV12-4 with TRBJ2-2, with D possibly called TRBD1 or TRBD2 (5 bases each). This CDR3 is CASRLGDGELFF. In DNA form, the CDR3 reads TGTGCCAGCAGACTGGGGGACGGGGAGCTGTTTTTT.